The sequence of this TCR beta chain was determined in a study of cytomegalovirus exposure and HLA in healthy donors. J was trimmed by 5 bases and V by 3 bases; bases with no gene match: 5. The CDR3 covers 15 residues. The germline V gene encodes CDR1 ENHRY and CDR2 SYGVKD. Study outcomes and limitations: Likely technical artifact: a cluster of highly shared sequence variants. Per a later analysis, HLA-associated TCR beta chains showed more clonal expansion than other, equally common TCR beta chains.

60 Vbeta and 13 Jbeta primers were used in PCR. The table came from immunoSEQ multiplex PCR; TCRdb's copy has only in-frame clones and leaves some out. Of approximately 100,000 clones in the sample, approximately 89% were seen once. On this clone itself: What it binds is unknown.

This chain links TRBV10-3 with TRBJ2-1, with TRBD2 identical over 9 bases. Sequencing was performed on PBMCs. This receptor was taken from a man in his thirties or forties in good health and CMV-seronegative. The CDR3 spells CAISEVSGGHNEQFF. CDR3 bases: TGTGCCATCAGTGAAGTTAGCGGGGGTCACAATGAGCAGTTCTTC.